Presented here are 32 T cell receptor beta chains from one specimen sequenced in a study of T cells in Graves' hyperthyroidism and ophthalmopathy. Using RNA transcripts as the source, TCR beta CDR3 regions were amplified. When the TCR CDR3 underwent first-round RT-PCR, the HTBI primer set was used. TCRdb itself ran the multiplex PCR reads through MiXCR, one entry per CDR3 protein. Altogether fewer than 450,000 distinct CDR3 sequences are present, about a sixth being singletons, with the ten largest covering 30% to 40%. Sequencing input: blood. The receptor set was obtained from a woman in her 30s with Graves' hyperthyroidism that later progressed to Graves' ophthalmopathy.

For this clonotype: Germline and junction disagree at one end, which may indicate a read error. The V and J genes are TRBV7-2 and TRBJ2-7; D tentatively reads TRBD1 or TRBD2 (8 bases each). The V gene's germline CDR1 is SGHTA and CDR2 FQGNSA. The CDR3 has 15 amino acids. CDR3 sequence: CASTPGGGGPNEQHF. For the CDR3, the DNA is TGTGCCAGCACCCCAGGGGGCGGGGGGCCTAACGAGCAGCACTTC.

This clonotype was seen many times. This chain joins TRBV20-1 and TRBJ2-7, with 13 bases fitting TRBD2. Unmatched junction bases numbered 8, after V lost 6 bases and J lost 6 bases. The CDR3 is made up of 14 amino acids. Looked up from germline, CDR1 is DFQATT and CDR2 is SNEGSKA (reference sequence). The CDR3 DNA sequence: TGCAGTGCCAGACTAGCGGGAGGAACCGGCGAGCAGTACTTC. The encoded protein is CSARLAGGTGEQYF.

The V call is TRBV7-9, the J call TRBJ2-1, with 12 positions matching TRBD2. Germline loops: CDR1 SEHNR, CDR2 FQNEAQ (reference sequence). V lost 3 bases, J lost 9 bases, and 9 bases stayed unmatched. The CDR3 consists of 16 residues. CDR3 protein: CASSFPTSGSDGEQFF. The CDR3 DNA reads TGTGCCAGCAGCTTCCCGACTAGCGGGAGCGACGGTGAGCAGTTCTTC.

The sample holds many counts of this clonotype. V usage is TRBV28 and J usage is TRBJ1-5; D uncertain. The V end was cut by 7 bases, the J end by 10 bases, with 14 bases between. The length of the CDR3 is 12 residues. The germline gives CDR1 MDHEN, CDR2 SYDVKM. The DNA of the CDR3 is TGTGCCAGCACCGATAAGGGCGATCCCCAGCATTTT. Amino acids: CASTDKGDPQHF.

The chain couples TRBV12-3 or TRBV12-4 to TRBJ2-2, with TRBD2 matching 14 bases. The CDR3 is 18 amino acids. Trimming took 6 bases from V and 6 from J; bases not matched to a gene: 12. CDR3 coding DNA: TGTGCCAGCAGCCGGGGACTAGCGGGAGTGTCGTCGTCCGGGGAGCTGTTTTTT. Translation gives CASSRGLAGVSSSGELFF.

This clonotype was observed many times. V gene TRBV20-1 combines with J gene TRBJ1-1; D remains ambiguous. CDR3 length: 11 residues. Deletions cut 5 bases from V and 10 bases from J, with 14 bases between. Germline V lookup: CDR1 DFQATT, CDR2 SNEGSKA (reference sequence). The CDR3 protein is CSAFRQDGAFF. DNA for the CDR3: TGCAGTGCTTTCCGTCAAGACGGAGCTTTCTTT.

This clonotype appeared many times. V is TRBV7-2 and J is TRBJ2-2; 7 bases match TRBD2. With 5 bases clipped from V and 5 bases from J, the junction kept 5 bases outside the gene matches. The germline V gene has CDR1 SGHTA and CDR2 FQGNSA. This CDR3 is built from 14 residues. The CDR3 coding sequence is TGTGCCAGCAGCCCGGGAGGATGGACCGGGGAGCTGTTTTTT. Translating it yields CASSPGGWTGELFF.

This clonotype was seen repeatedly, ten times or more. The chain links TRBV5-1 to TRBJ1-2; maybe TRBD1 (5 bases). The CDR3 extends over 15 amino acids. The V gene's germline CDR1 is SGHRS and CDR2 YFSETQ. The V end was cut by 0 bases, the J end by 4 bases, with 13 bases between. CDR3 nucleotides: TGCGCCAGCAGCTTGGTTTTGGGGCAGTTCTATGGCTACACCTTC. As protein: CASSLVLGQFYGYTF.

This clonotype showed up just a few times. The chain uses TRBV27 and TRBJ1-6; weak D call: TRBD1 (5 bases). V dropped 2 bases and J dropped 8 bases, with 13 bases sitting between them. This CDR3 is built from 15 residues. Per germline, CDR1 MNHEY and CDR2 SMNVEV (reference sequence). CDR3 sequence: CASSLGRQTYSPLHF. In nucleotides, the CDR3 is TGTGCCAGCAGTTTAGGCCGACAGACCTATTCACCCCTCCACTTT.

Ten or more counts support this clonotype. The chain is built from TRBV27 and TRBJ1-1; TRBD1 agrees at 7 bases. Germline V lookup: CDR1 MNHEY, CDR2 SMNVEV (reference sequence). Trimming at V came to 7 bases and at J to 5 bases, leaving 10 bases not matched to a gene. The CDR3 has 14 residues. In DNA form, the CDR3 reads TGTGCCAGCACCCCCGCGACAGGGTTGACTGAAGCTTTCTTT. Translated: CASTPATGLTEAFF.

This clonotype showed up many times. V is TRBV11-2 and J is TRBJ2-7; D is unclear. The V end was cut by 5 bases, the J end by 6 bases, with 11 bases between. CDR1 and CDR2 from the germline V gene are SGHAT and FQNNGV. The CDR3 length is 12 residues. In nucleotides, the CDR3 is TGTGCCAGCAGCCCAGGTAGACTCGAGCAGTACTTC. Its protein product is CASSPGRLEQYF.

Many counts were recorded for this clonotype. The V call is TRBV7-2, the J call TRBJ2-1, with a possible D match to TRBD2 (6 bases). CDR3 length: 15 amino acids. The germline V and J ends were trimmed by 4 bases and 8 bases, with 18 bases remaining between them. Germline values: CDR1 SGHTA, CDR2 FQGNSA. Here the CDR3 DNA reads TGTGCCAGCAGCTCCCGGCGGGGATCAGGCCATGAGCAGTTCTTC. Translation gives CASSSRRGSGHEQFF. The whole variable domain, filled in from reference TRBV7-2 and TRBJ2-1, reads GAGVSQSPSNKVTEKGKDVELRCDPISGHTALYWYRQSLGQGLEFLIYFQGNSAPDKSGLPSDRFSAERTGGSVSTLTIQRTQQEDSAVYLCASSSRRGSGHEQFFGPGTRLTVL.

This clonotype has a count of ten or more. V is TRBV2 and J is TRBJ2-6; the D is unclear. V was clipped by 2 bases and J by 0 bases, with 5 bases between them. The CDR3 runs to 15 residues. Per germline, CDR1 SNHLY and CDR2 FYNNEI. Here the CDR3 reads CASSESVSGANVLTF. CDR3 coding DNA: TGTGCCAGCAGTGAATCAGTCTCTGGGGCCAACGTCCTGACTTTC.

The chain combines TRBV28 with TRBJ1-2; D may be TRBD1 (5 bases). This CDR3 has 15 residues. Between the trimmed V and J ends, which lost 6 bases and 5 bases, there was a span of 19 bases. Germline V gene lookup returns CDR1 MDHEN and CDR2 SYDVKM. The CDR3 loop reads CASRELTRVRYGYTF. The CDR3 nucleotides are TGTGCCAGCAGGGAATTAACCAGGGTTCGGTATGGCTACACCTTC.

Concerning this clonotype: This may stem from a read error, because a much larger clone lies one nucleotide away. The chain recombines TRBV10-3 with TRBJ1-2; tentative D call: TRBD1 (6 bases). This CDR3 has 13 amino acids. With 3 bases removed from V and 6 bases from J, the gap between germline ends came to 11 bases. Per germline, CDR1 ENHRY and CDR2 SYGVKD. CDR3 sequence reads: CAISESGVDGYTF. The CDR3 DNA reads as TGTGCCATCAGTGAATCAGGGGTTGATGGCTACACCTTC.

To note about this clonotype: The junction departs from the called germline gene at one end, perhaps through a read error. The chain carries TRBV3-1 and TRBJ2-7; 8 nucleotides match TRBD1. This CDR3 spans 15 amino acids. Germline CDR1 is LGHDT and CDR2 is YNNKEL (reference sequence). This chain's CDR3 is CVSSHFLGTGYEQYF. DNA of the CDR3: TGTGTCAGCAGCCATTTCCTCGGGACAGGCTACGAGCAGTACTTC.

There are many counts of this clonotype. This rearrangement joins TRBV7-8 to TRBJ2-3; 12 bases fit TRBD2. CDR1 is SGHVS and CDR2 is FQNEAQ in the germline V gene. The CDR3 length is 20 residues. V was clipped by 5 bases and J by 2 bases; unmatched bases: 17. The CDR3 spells CASSPDFLAGGPSNTDTQYF. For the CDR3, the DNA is TGTGCCAGCAGCCCTGATTTCCTAGCGGGAGGGCCGTCGAACACAGATACGCAGTATTTT.

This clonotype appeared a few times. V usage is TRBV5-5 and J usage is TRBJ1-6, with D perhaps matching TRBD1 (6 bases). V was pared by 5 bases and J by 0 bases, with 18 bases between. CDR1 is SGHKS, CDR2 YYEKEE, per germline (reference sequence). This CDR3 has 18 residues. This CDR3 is CASREGGSESSYNSPLHF. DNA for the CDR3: TGTGCCAGCAGGGAGGGGGGATCTGAGAGCTCCTATAATTCACCCCTCCACTTT.

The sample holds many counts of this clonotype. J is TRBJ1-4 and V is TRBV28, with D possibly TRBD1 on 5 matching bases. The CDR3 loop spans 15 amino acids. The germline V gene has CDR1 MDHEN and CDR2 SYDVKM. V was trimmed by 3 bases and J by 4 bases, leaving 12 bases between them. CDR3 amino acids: CASSFPGTGNEKLFF. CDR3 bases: TGTGCCAGCAGTTTCCCCGGGACGGGTAATGAAAAACTGTTTTTT.

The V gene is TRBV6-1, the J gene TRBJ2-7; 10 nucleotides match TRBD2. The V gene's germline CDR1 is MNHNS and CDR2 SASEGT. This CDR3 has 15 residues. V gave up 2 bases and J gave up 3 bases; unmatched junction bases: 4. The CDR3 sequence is CASSEWASGGYEQYF. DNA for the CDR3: TGTGCCAGCAGTGAATGGGCTAGCGGGGGCTACGAGCAGTACTTC.

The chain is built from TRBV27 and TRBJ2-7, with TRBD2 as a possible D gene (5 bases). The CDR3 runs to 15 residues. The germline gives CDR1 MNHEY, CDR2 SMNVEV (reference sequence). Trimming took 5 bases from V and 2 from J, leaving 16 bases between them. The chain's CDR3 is CASSVGPDGTYEQYF. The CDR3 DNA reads TGTGCCAGCAGTGTAGGGCCGGACGGGACCTACGAGCAGTACTTC.

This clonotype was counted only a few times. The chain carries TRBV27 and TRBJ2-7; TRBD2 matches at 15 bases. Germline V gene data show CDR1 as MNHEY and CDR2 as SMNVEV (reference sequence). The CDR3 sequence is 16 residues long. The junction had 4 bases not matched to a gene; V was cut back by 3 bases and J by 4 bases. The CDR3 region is CASSLNGLAGGYEQYF. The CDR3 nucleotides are TGTGCCAGCAGTTTGAACGGACTAGCGGGGGGGTACGAGCAGTACTTC.

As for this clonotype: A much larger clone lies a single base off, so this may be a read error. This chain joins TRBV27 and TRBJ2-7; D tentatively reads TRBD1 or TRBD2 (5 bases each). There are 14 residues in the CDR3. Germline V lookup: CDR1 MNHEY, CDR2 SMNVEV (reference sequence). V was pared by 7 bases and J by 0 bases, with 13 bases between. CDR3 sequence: CASNYRDGSYEQYF. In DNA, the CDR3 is TGTGCCAGCAATTACCGGGACGGCTCCTACGAGCAGTACTTC.

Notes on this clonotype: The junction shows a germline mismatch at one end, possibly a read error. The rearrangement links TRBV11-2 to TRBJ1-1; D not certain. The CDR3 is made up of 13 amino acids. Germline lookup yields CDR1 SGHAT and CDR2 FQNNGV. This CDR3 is CASSLGGNTETFF. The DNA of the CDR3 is TGTGCCAGCAGCTTGGGAGGGAACACTGAAACTTTCTTT.

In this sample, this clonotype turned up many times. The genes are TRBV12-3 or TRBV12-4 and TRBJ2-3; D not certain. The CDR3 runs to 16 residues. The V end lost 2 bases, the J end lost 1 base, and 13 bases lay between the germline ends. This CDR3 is CASSLKWDWGTDTQYF. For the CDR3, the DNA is TGTGCCAGCAGTTTAAAGTGGGATTGGGGCACAGATACGCAGTATTTT.

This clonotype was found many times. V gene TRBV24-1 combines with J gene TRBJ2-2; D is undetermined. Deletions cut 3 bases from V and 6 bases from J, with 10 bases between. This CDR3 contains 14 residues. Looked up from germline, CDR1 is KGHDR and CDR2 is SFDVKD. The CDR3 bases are TGTGCCACCAGTGATCCAACGGGCCCCGGGGAGCTGTTTTTT. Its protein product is CATSDPTGPGELFF.

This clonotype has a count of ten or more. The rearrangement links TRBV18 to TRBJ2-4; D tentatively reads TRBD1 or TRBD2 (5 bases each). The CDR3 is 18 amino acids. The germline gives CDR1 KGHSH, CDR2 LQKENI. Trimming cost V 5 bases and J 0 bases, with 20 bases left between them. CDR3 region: CASSTGLSVLRAKNIQYF. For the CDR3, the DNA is TGTGCCAGCTCAACGGGGCTTAGTGTGTTAAGAGCCAAAAACATTCAGTACTTC.

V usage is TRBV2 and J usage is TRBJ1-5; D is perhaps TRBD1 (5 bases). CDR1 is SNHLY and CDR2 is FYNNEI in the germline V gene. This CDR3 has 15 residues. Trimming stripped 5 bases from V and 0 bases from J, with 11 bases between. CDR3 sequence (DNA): TGTGCCAGCAGTCCGTCCGGGGCTAGCAATCAGCCCCAGCATTTT. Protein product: CASSPSGASNQPQHF.

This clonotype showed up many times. This CDR3 is CASSPTGGLEKLFF. The CDR3, as DNA: TGCGCCAGCAGCCCGACAGGGGGCCTGGAAAAACTGTTTTTT. The V gene is TRBV5-1, the J gene TRBJ1-4, with 10 bases lining up with TRBD1. The junction had 5 bases not matched to a gene; V was cut back by 4 bases and J by 8 bases. The CDR3 contains 14 residues. The germline V gene encodes CDR1 SGHRS and CDR2 YFSETQ.

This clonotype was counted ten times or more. The CDR3 protein is CASSSYSSGIYGYTF. The CDR3, as DNA: TGTGCCAGCAGTTCGTACTCCTCCGGGATCTATGGCTACACCTTC. The chain has TRBV27 and TRBJ1-2; no clear D. Trimming pared 4 bases from V and 4 bases from J, leaving 16 bases between. From germline, CDR1 is MNHEY and CDR2 SMNVEV (reference sequence). This CDR3 comprises 15 residues.

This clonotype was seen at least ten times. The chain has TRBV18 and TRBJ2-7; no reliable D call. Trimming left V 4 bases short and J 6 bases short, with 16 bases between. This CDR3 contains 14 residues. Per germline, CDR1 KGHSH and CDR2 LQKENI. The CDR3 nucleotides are TGTGCCAGCTCACATACTACAGTAGTTACCGAGCAGTACTTC. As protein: CASSHTTVVTEQYF.

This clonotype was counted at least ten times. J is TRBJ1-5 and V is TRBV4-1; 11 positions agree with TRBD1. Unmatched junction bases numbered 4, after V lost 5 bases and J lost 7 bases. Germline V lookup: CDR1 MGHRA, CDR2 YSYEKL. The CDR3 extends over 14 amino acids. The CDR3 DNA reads TGCGCCAGCAGCTGGACAGGGGGCGGGCAGCCCCAGCATTTT. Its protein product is CASSWTGGGQPQHF.